This T cell receptor (beta chain) was documented in a study of T cells in Graves' hyperthyroidism and ophthalmopathy. General study points: Blood held most thyroid clonotypes expanded above 0.001 frequency.

Many counts were recorded for this clonotype. Its specificity is not known. Diagnosis relied on clinical symptoms, serum thyroxine and TRAb, thyroid ultrasound and orbital computed tomography. The authors obtained PBMCs from over 8.5 ml of fresh peripheral blood. The source material, RNA transcripts, was used to amplify TCR beta CDR3 regions. The HTBI primer set was used in a first-round RT-PCR of the TCR CDR3. TCRdb re-called the multiplex PCR reads through MiXCR, storing one row per CDR3 protein. The table has roughly 400,000 distinct CDR3 sequences, roughly an eighth seen once. The specimen was blood. The TCR was taken from a man aged 45-65 years with Graves' ophthalmopathy.

For the CDR3, the DNA is TGTGCCAGTAGTATAGACCCGACAGGTACAAGCTCCTACAATGAGCAGTTCTTC. Its protein product is CASSIDPTGTSSYNEQFF. The chain employs TRBV19 and TRBJ2-1; D possibly corresponds to TRBD1 (6 bases). The germline gives CDR1 LNHDA, CDR2 SQIVND (reference sequence). V shed 0 bases and J shed 0 bases, with 15 bases lying between them. The CDR3 loop spans 18 amino acids.